Listed here are 29 T cell receptor beta chains from one sample, sequenced in a study of early T cells in non-severe SARS-CoV-2 infection. From the 5' RACE reads, TCRdb called clonotypes with MiXCR, one entry per CDR3 protein. The top ten clones hold about 6% of a sample with around 100,000 distinct CDR3 sequences, over 10% of them seen once. Sample: whole blood. The receptors here all came from an adult who was a healthcare worker with PCR-confirmed SARS-CoV-2 infection or an uninfected control (not recorded which).

This clonotype was detected many times. This rearrangement joins TRBV11-2 to TRBJ2-3; 7 bases fit TRBD2. Losses at the gene ends were 5 bases for V and 2 bases for J; bases not matched to a gene: 4. Germline V CDR1 and CDR2: SGHAT, FQNNGV. The length of the CDR3 is 14 residues. CDR3 DNA sequence: TGTGCCAGCAGCCTGGCGGGAGCCACAGATACGCAGTATTTT. Amino acid sequence: CASSLAGATDTQYF. The full variable domain, completed using reference TRBV11-2 and TRBJ2-3, is EAGVAQSPRYKIIEKRQSVAFWCNPISGHATLYWYQQILGQGPKLLIQFQNNGVVDDSQLPKDRFSAERLKGVDSTLKIQPAKLEDSAVYLCASSLAGATDTQYFGPGTRLTVL.

This clonotype occurred a few times. The V call is TRBV5-1, the J call TRBJ1-1; TRBD1 agrees at 8 bases. Germline trimming cut 2 bases from V and 4 bases from J; bases unmatched to any gene: 7. Germline CDR1 and CDR2: SGHRS and YFSETQ. This CDR3 contains 15 residues. Here the CDR3 reads CASSLILGQGTEAFF. The CDR3 nucleotides read TGCGCCAGCAGCTTAATACTTGGACAGGGCACTGAAGCTTTCTTT.

This clonotype has a handful of counts. This rearrangement joins TRBV6-2 or TRBV6-3 to TRBJ2-2; the D gene is possibly TRBD2 (5 bases). The CDR3 runs 14 residues. The germline gives CDR1 MNHEY, CDR2 SVGEGT. Trimming stripped 2 bases from V and 3 bases from J, with 7 bases between. CDR3 region: CASSYGSHTGELFF. CDR3 coding DNA: TGTGCCAGCAGTTACGGGAGTCACACCGGGGAGCTGTTTTTT.

The V gene is TRBV6-1, the J gene TRBJ1-4; D is uncertain. The V gene lost 2 bases and the J gene lost 3 bases, with 10 bases spanning the gap. Germline CDR1 MNHNS, CDR2 SASEGT. The length of the CDR3 is 15 residues. CDR3 coding DNA: TGTGCCAGCAGTGAATGGTTAGCTCCTAATGAAAAACTGTTTTTT. Protein sequence: CASSEWLAPNEKLFF.

The chain is built from TRBV2 and TRBJ2-1; tentatively, D is TRBD1 or TRBD2 (5 bases each). V dropped 1 base and J dropped 6 bases, with 13 bases sitting between them. The germline V gene has CDR1 SNHLY and CDR2 FYNNEI. There are 15 residues in the CDR3. The CDR3 sequence: CASSEGVLRGNEQFF. Written as DNA, the CDR3 is TGTGCCAGCAGTGAAGGAGTTTTGAGGGGCAATGAGCAGTTCTTC.

This clonotype has a handful of counts. The junction departs from the called germline gene at one end, perhaps through a read error. V is TRBV30 and J is TRBJ2-2; 8 bases line up with TRBD1. The V gene's germline CDR1 is GTSNPN and CDR2 SVGIG (reference sequence). CDR3 length: 14 amino acids. The CDR3 sequence is CAWSQGAKTGELFF. The CDR3 DNA reads TGTGCCTGGTCTCAGGGGGCGAAAACCGGGGAGCTGTTTTTT.

There are a few counts of this clonotype. The CDR3 DNA sequence: TGCGCCAGCAGCCACCGAGCAGGAATGAACACTGAAGCTTTCTTT. Translated: CASSHRAGMNTEAFF. The rearrangement links TRBV4-1 to TRBJ1-1; D not resolved. CDR1 and CDR2 (germline): MGHRA, YSYEKL. The V end was cut by 3 bases, the J end by 0 bases, with 11 bases between. The CDR3 extends over 15 amino acids.

CDR3: CSVPGDPYGYTF. CDR3 nucleotides: TGCAGCGTGCCAGGGGACCCCTATGGCTACACCTTC. The V and J genes are TRBV29-1 and TRBJ1-2; D is possibly TRBD1 (6 bases). This CDR3 has 12 residues. Deletions cut 6 bases from V and 4 bases from J, with 12 bases between. Germline CDR1 and CDR2: SQVTM and ANQGSEA.

V gene TRBV5-1 combines with J gene TRBJ2-5, with D possibly matching TRBD2 (5 bases). CDR3 length equals 15 residues. V was shortened by 2 bases and J by 1 base, with 12 bases between the two germline ends. Germline V CDR1 and CDR2: SGHRS, YFSETQ. CDR3 DNA sequence: TGCGCCAGCAGCTTTTGGACGGACTTCCAAGAGACCCAGTACTTC. It encodes CASSFWTDFQETQYF.

This clonotype was seen many times. V usage is TRBV6-4 and J usage is TRBJ2-7; no definite D call. CDR1 and CDR2 from the germline V gene are MRHNA and SNTAGT. The CDR3 is 11 residues long. Trimming shortened V by 6 bases and J by 2 bases, and 5 bases separated the two germline ends. For the CDR3, the DNA is TGTGCCAGCAGAGGGACCTACGAGCAGTACTTC. Its protein is CASRGTYEQYF.

This clonotype came up a few times. V is TRBV10-3 and J is TRBJ2-3; D call uncertain. Germline V gene data show CDR1 as ENHRY and CDR2 as SYGVKD. Deletions cut 10 bases from V and 2 bases from J, with 13 bases between. The CDR3 is made up of 13 amino acids. The DNA of the CDR3 is TGTGCCACCAACTCCTTGAACACAGATACGCAGTATTTT. Translating it yields CATNSLNTDTQYF.

This clonotype was counted only a few times. V usage is TRBV24-1 and J usage is TRBJ1-1; perhaps TRBD1 as D (6 bases). Trimming removed 5 bases at V and 9 bases at J, with 15 bases between. CDR3 length equals 13 residues. CDR1 and CDR2 from the germline V gene are KGHDR and SFDVKD. The CDR3 here is CATSGRVGAKAFF. DNA of the CDR3: TGTGCCACCAGTGGACGTGTGGGGGCTAAAGCTTTCTTT.

The table lists this clonotype with a few counts. The genes are TRBV20-1 and TRBJ2-3, with a tentative D call TRBD2 (7 bases). The V end lost 4 bases, the J end lost 3 bases, and 17 bases lay between the germline ends. The CDR3 contains 15 residues. CDR1 is DFQATT and CDR2 is SNEGSKA in the germline V gene (reference sequence). The CDR3 spells CSAKWGGAGTDTQYF. CDR3 in DNA: TGCAGTGCTAAGTGGGGGGGCGCAGGAACAGATACGCAGTATTTT.

This clonotype was seen many times. The V and J genes are TRBV10-3 and TRBJ1-1; D uncertain. The CDR3 extends over 12 amino acids. The germline gives CDR1 ENHRY, CDR2 SYGVKD. The V gene lost 3 bases and the J gene lost 7 bases, with 9 bases spanning the gap. CDR3 coding DNA: TGTGCCATCAGTGATAGACCATTTGAAGCTTTCTTT. This sequence encodes CAISDRPFEAFF.

This clonotype was observed at least ten times. The DNA of the CDR3 is TGCGCCAGCAGCCCCCAATTACAGGGCGATGAGCAGTTCTTC. This encodes CASSPQLQGDEQFF. The gene calls are TRBV5-1 and TRBJ2-1, with D possibly being TRBD1 (6 bases). V was clipped by 4 bases and J by 8 bases, with 16 bases between them. The germline gives CDR1 SGHRS, CDR2 YFSETQ. CDR3 size: 14 residues.

The sample holds a few counts of this clonotype. The chain carries TRBV10-2 and TRBJ1-2; D call uncertain. The CDR3 length is 14 residues. V shed 3 bases and J shed 5 bases, with 13 bases lying between them. CDR1 WSHSY and CDR2 SAAADI come from the germline V gene. CDR3 nucleotide sequence: TGCGCCAGCAGTGACCCGACCCGGCTATATGGCTACACCTTC. Translation gives CASSDPTRLYGYTF.

The sample holds many counts of this clonotype. The CDR3 nucleotides read TGTGCCAGCAGTGACGGGACAGGGGGCACAGATACGCAGTATTTT. Translated, it gives CASSDGTGGTDTQYF. The chain employs TRBV6-4 and TRBJ2-3, with 10 bases aligning to TRBD1. This CDR3 is 15 amino acids long. V shed 2 bases, J shed 1 base, and the junction held 0 bases outside the gene matches. The germline V gene encodes CDR1 MRHNA and CDR2 SNTAGT.

This clonotype has only a few counts. The chain is built from TRBV5-1 and TRBJ2-7; D uncertain. This CDR3 has 15 residues. Germline V gives CDR1 SGHRS, CDR2 YFSETQ. The V gene lost 3 bases and the J gene lost 4 bases, with 17 bases spanning the gap. The CDR3 here is CASSSLKGLEYEQYF. The CDR3 bases are TGCGCCAGCAGCTCCCTTAAAGGTTTGGAGTACGAGCAGTACTTC.

This clonotype was detected many times. The chain couples TRBV18 to TRBJ2-4, with 7 bases that match TRBD1. CDR3 length: 13 amino acids. V trimming: 3 bases; J trimming: 9 bases; junction bases outside the gene matches: 5. Germline V CDR1 and CDR2: KGHSH, LQKENI. This chain's CDR3 is CASSPTGVSIQYF. For the CDR3, the DNA is TGTGCCAGCTCACCTACAGGGGTGAGCATTCAGTACTTC.

The chain joins TRBV10-3 to TRBJ2-3; D is possibly TRBD2 (5 bases). The CDR3 is made up of 13 amino acids. Trimming shortened V by 7 bases and J by 4 bases, and 12 bases separated the two germline ends. CDR1 is ENHRY, CDR2 SYGVKD, per germline. The CDR3 sequence is CAITAEPADTQYF. As DNA, the CDR3 is TGTGCCATCACAGCGGAACCTGCAGATACGCAGTATTTT.

Ten or more counts support this clonotype. The rearrangement uses TRBV6-5 and TRBJ1-4; D not certain. The CDR3 runs 15 residues. Germline assignment: CDR1 MNHEY and CDR2 SVGAGI. V lost 0 bases and J lost 8, with 13 bases in between. CDR3 region: CASSYSRPLGEKLFF. As DNA, the CDR3 is TGTGCCAGCAGTTACTCACGACCCCTGGGGGAAAAACTGTTTTTT.

In this sample, this clonotype turned up many times. The V call is TRBV20-1, the J call TRBJ2-7, with D possibly being TRBD2 (5 bases). From germline, CDR1 is DFQATT and CDR2 SNEGSKA (reference sequence). Between the trimmed V and J ends, which lost 5 bases and 3 bases, there was a span of 14 bases. The CDR3 loop spans 13 amino acids. This CDR3 reads CSARGLRVYEQYF. The CDR3 DNA sequence: TGCAGTGCTCGGGGTCTAAGGGTCTACGAGCAGTACTTC.

This clonotype was recorded many times. V usage is TRBV5-8 and J usage is TRBJ1-4, with D possibly matching TRBD1 (6 bases). Germline values: CDR1 SGHTS, CDR2 YDEGEE. The CDR3 spans 14 residues. V was pared by 4 bases and J by 7 bases, with 14 bases between. CDR3 loop: CASSKQGIAEKLFF. Written as DNA, the CDR3 is TGTGCCAGCAGCAAACAGGGTATTGCTGAAAAACTGTTTTTT.

This clonotype was seen only a few times. This chain joins TRBV20-1 and TRBJ2-5, with TRBD2 matching 10 bases. With V trimmed by 6 bases and J by 5 bases, 6 bases remained unmatched. CDR1 and CDR2 from the germline V gene are DFQATT and SNEGSKA (reference sequence). This CDR3 contains 13 residues. The CDR3 sequence is CSAPAGGPETQYF. The CDR3 DNA sequence: TGCAGTGCCCCAGCGGGAGGGCCCGAGACCCAGTACTTC.

This clonotype came up many times. V is TRBV5-4 and J is TRBJ1-1; 12 bases agree with TRBD1. Germline V lookup: CDR1 SGHNT, CDR2 YYREEE (reference sequence). With 5 bases clipped from V and 6 bases from J, the junction kept 5 bases outside the gene matches. The CDR3 spans 14 residues. CDR3 in amino acids: CASSTGQGASEAFF. The CDR3 region has the DNA TGTGCCAGCAGTACGGGACAGGGGGCCTCTGAAGCTTTCTTT.

The chain carries TRBV4-3 and TRBJ2-3; no definite D call. This CDR3 has 15 residues. V was shortened by 4 bases and J by 6 bases, with 17 bases between the two germline ends. Germline V gives CDR1 LGHNA, CDR2 YSLEER. The CDR3 reads CASSLSQRRGDTQYF. DNA of the CDR3: TGCGCCAGCAGCCTCAGCCAACGGCGTGGGGATACGCAGTATTTT.

This clonotype was found a few times. The chain employs TRBV20-1 and TRBJ1-1; the D gene is possibly TRBD1 (5 bases). V lost 5 bases and J lost 1, with 11 bases in between. Germline CDR1 reads DFQATT; CDR2 reads SNEGSKA (reference sequence). The CDR3 totals 13 residues. CDR3 protein: CSAGTDANTEAFF. The CDR3 bases are TGCAGTGCTGGGACTGACGCGAACACTGAAGCTTTCTTT.

Ten or more counts support this clonotype. This chain uses TRBV6-2 or TRBV6-3 with TRBJ1-1, with 8 bases matching TRBD1. The junction had 7 bases not matched to a gene; V was cut back by 7 bases and J by 3 bases. Germline V lookup: CDR1 MNHEY, CDR2 SVGEGT. The CDR3 consists of 14 residues. This chain's CDR3 is CASITGGRYTEAFF. CDR3 nucleotides: TGTGCCAGCATAACAGGGGGACGTTACACTGAAGCTTTCTTT.

This clonotype was detected many times. The chain has TRBV5-1 and TRBJ1-2; D unresolved. Trimming took 0 bases from V and 5 from J, leaving 17 bases between them. In germline, CDR1 is SGHRS, CDR2 YFSETQ. The CDR3 runs to 16 residues. CDR3 sequence: CASSLVSRGDPYGYTF. The DNA of the CDR3 is TGCGCCAGCAGCTTGGTGTCCCGGGGAGACCCTTATGGCTACACCTTC.